This T cell receptor beta chain was retrieved from a study of OX40 agonist ivuxolimab in advanced cancers. About the study: The dose-escalation cohort was about 87% male, with a mean age of around 60 years, ranging about 20 to 85.

V lost 2 bases and J 4 bases, leaving 8 bases between the germline ends. CDR1 is SGHTA and CDR2 is FQGTGA in the germline V gene. The CDR3 has 13 amino acids. TCRdb keeps only in-frame clones here, not all; method: immunoSEQ multiplex PCR. The profile shows 75,000 to 95,000 clones, approximately 86% of them singletons. The sequencing used CD4+ or CD8+ T cells sorted from blood, collected in a trial of the OX40 agonist ivuxolimab. V usage is TRBV7-3 and J usage is TRBJ2-5; D is unclear. The sequence derives from an adult with an advanced solid tumor such as melanoma, head and neck, liver or kidney cancer. The CDR3 reads CASSLGRTETQYF. The CDR3 coding sequence is TGTGCCAGCAGCTTAGGCAGGACAGAGACCCAGTACTTC.